Following are 25 T cell receptor beta chains from one sample sequenced in a study of cytomegalovirus exposure and HLA in healthy donors. The study ran its PCR with 60 Vbeta and 13 Jbeta primers. The data were produced by immunoSEQ multiplex PCR, yet TCRdb's version contains in-frame clones alone and is incomplete. Seen here are about 180,000 clones, roughly 88% observed once, and the top ten hold around 1.2%. The sequencing input was PBMCs. Source of these receptors: a girl aged 2 to 9 in good health and CMV-seropositive.

The chain couples TRBV6-5 to TRBJ1-2, with a possible D match to TRBD1 (6 bases). The CDR3 spans 15 residues. V lost 6 bases, J lost 3 bases, and 17 bases lay in between. Germline values: CDR1 MNHEY, CDR2 SVGAGI. The CDR3 loop is CASRARGGFDYGYTF. The DNA for the CDR3 is TGTGCCAGCAGGGCGCGGGGGGGCTTCGACTATGGCTACACCTTC.

The V and J genes are TRBV25-1 and TRBJ2-1; tentative D call: TRBD2 (5 bases). V lost 4 bases and J lost 0, with 13 bases in between. The CDR3 length is 16 residues. The germline V gene has CDR1 MGHDK and CDR2 SYGVNS. The CDR3 loop is CASSGADGSSYNEQFF. Written as DNA, the CDR3 is TGTGCCAGCAGTGGTGCGGATGGGAGCTCCTACAATGAGCAGTTCTTC.

The genes are TRBV4-2 and TRBJ1-2; D is unresolved. The V end was cut by 0 bases, the J end by 1 base, with 12 bases between. Germline CDR1 is LGHNA and CDR2 is YNFKEQ. The CDR3 totals 16 residues. Here the CDR3 reads CASSQDLGRHNYGYTF. CDR3 sequence (DNA): TGTGCCAGCAGCCAAGATTTGGGCCGACATAACTATGGCTACACCTTC.

V usage is TRBV7-9 and J usage is TRBJ1-1; no clear D gene. Trimming shortened V by 5 bases and J by 5 bases, and 9 bases separated the two germline ends. The germline V gene has CDR1 SEHNR and CDR2 FQNEAQ (reference sequence). This CDR3 comprises 12 residues. The CDR3 DNA reads TGTGCCAGCAGCCCCGACGGGACTGAAGCTTTCTTT. It translates to CASSPDGTEAFF.

The CDR3 here is CASSKADRVLLNQPQHF. In DNA, the CDR3 is TGTGCCAGCAGCAAAGCGGACAGGGTCCTCCTGAATCAGCCCCAGCATTTT. The chain uses TRBV21-1 and TRBJ1-5; the table gives TRBD1 as D, unverified against the DNA. TRBV21-1 is listed as a pseudogene. The CDR3 totals 17 residues.

The chain has TRBV2 and TRBJ2-6; no clear D. V was trimmed by 5 bases and J by 0 bases, leaving 5 bases between them. The CDR3 has 14 residues. CDR1 is SNHLY and CDR2 is FYNNEI in the germline V gene. For the CDR3, the DNA is TGTGCCAGCAGTAGCACCTCTGGGGCCAACGTCCTGACTTTC. Protein sequence: CASSSTSGANVLTF.

The rearrangement uses TRBV2 and TRBJ1-5; D might be TRBD1 (6 bases). Trimming cost V 0 bases and J 10 bases, with 13 bases left between them. Germline V lookup: CDR1 SNHLY, CDR2 FYNNEI. The CDR3 has 14 residues. CDR3 DNA sequence: TGTGCCAGCAGTGAAGCTAGGAAACAGGGACCCCAGCATTTT. Residues: CASSEARKQGPQHF.

The chain couples TRBV7-8 to TRBJ2-7; the match to TRBD2 covers 9 bases. The CDR3 extends over 16 amino acids. The junction had 9 bases not matched to a gene; V was cut back by 5 bases and J by 1 base. In germline, CDR1 is SGHVS, CDR2 FQNEAQ. CDR3 nucleotide sequence: TGTGCCAGCAGCCGAGAAGCGGGAGGCTTGTCCTACGAGCAGTACTTC. Translation: CASSREAGGLSYEQYF.

The V call is TRBV5-6, the J call TRBJ1-5; no firm D call. CDR1 SGHDT and CDR2 YYEEEE come from the germline V gene. V dropped 2 bases and J dropped 5 bases, with 8 bases sitting between them. The CDR3 length is 13 residues. This CDR3 is CASSFSPYQPQHF. The CDR3 DNA sequence: TGTGCCAGCAGCTTTTCCCCTTATCAGCCCCAGCATTTT.

V gene TRBV30 combines with J gene TRBJ2-3, with 12 bases lining up with TRBD2. The V and J ends lost 6 bases and 9 bases, in that order; junction bases with no gene match: 7. Germline assignment: CDR1 GTSNPN and CDR2 SVGIG (reference sequence). CDR3 length: 13 amino acids. For the CDR3, the DNA is TGTGCCTGCAGACTAGCGGGGGCCCTAACGCAGTATTTT. Translating it yields CACRLAGALTQYF.

Regarding this clone: One end of the junction does not line up with germline, which may come from a read error. The identical CDR3 is also encoded by other nucleotide sequences in the sample. This rearrangement joins TRBV19 to TRBJ1-5; 12 nucleotides match TRBD1. Per germline, CDR1 LNHDA and CDR2 SQIVND (reference sequence). The CDR3 has 15 amino acids. CDR3 protein: CASSIGTGGNQPQHF. The CDR3 coding sequence is TGTGCCAGTAGTATTGGGACAGGGGGCAACCAGCCCCAGCATTTT.

The chain recombines TRBV7-2 with TRBJ2-3; D might be TRBD1 (5 bases). The CDR3 spans 16 residues. Germline CDR1 reads SGHTA; CDR2 reads FQGNSA. V gave up 5 bases and J gave up 1 base, with 16 bases separating them. CDR3 residues: CASSVKTGPGTDTQYF. The CDR3 DNA sequence: TGTGCCAGCAGCGTTAAAACAGGTCCTGGCACAGATACGCAGTATTTT.

This chain uses TRBV21-1 with TRBJ2-3; the D call of TRBD2 is as the table states it, not checked on the DNA. TRBV21-1 is a listed pseudogene. The CDR3 runs 14 residues. CDR3 DNA: TGTGCCAGCAGCGACCGGGGGATCACAGATACGCAGTATTTT. It encodes CASSDRGITDTQYF.

CDR3 sequence (DNA): TGTGCCAGCAGTTATAACAGGGCTGAAGCTTTCTTT. Encoded protein: CASSYNRAEAFF. V gene TRBV6-1 combines with J gene TRBJ1-1; D possibly corresponds to TRBD1 (6 bases). V lost 5 bases, J lost 6 bases, and 10 bases lay in between. The CDR3 loop spans 12 amino acids. CDR1 and CDR2 from the germline V gene are MNHNS and SASEGT.

Here the CDR3 DNA reads TGTGCCAGCAGCTTACGAGGCAATGAGCAGTTCTTC. Translating gives CASSLRGNEQFF. The rearrangement uses TRBV7-2 and TRBJ2-1; D is undetermined. CDR3 length equals 12 residues. V was pared by 2 bases and J by 6 bases, with 5 bases between. Per germline, CDR1 SGHTA and CDR2 FQGNSA. The full variable domain, with the rest looked up from reference TRBV7-2 and TRBJ2-1, is GAGVSQSPSNKVTEKGKDVELRCDPISGHTALYWYRQSLGQGLEFLIYFQGNSAPDKSGLPSDRFSAERTGGSVSTLTIQRTQQEDSAVYLCASSLRGNEQFFGPGTRLTVL.

This chain links TRBV5-6 with TRBJ1-1, with D hard to call. Trimming stripped 0 bases from V and 1 base from J, with 4 bases between. The CDR3 contains 13 residues. Germline V gene sequence: CDR1 SGHDT, CDR2 YYEEEE. The DNA of the CDR3 is TGTGCCAGCAGCTTGGGCAGGAACACTGAAGCTTTCTTT. Translating gives CASSLGRNTEAFF.

Points on this clone: One end of the junction does not line up with germline, which may come from a read error. The chain carries TRBV7-7 and TRBJ2-1, with D perhaps matching TRBD2 (5 bases). Germline V CDR1 and CDR2: SSHAT, FNYEAQ (reference sequence). The CDR3 is 13 amino acids. This CDR3 reads CASMRTPGNEQFF. CDR3 in DNA: TGTGCTAGCATGCGGACTCCTGGCAATGAGCAGTTCTTC.

The chain couples TRBV29-1 to TRBJ2-7; the match to TRBD2 covers 13 bases. Per the germline V gene, CDR1 is SQVTM and CDR2 is ANQGSEA. The CDR3 is made up of 15 amino acids. V dropped 7 bases and J dropped 4; count of bases not matched to a gene: 10. CDR3 in amino acids: CSAAGLLAGGYEQYF. DNA for the CDR3: TGCAGCGCTGCGGGCCTACTAGCGGGAGGGTACGAGCAGTACTTC.

The chain carries TRBV25-1 and TRBJ2-3; D perhaps matches TRBD1 (5 bases). The germline V gene has CDR1 MGHDK and CDR2 SYGVNS. The CDR3 loop spans 14 amino acids. Between the trimmed V and J ends, which lost 6 bases and 2 bases, there was a span of 12 bases. This CDR3 is CASSRAVPTDTQYF. The DNA of the CDR3 is TGTGCCAGCAGCAGGGCCGTCCCCACAGATACGCAGTATTTT.

The chain links TRBV7-6 to TRBJ2-7; no definite D call. V shed 1 base and J shed 0 bases, with 13 bases lying between them. Germline CDR1 reads SGHVS; CDR2 reads FNYEAQ. The CDR3 runs 16 residues. In DNA, the CDR3 is TGTGCCAGCAGCTTAGGGTTAGGAGAAAGCTCCTACGAGCAGTACTTC. This codes for CASSLGLGESSYEQYF.

The chain employs TRBV11-3 and TRBJ1-3, with D maybe TRBD1 (6 bases). Trimming removed 0 bases from V and 2 bases from J, with 11 bases in between. The CDR3 spans 16 residues. Germline V CDR1 and CDR2: SGHNT, YENEEA. Here the CDR3 DNA reads TGTGCCAGCAGCTTAGACTCCGGGACAACTGGAAACACCATATATTTT. Its protein is CASSLDSGTTGNTIYF.

This chain uses TRBV10-3 with TRBJ2-2; 7 nucleotides align to TRBD1. Germline CDR1 and CDR2: ENHRY and SYGVKD. There are 14 residues in the CDR3. The V segment lost 10 bases and the J segment 4 bases; nucleotides outside the gene matches: 9. The CDR3: CASVAGTATGELFF. Here the CDR3 DNA reads TGTGCCAGCGTAGCCGGGACAGCCACCGGGGAGCTGTTTTTT.

This clone was seen a few times. V gene TRBV2 combines with J gene TRBJ1-1; the D gene is possibly TRBD1 (6 bases). The CDR3 spans 12 residues. Germline-derived CDR1 and CDR2 are SNHLY and FYNNEI. V lost 6 bases and J lost 4, with 9 bases in between. The CDR3 DNA follows: TGTGCCAGCAGATGGGACATCACTGAAGCTTTCTTT. Its translation: CASRWDITEAFF.

V usage is TRBV7-9 and J usage is TRBJ2-7; possibly TRBD1 for D (6 bases). The V gene lost 4 bases and the J gene lost 3 bases, with 7 bases spanning the gap. Germline lookup yields CDR1 SEHNR and CDR2 FQNEAQ (reference sequence). CDR3 length: 12 amino acids. Here the CDR3 DNA reads TGTGCCAGCAGCTCCAGGGGCTACGAGCAGTACTTC. Protein: CASSSRGYEQYF.

The V gene is TRBV7-6, the J gene TRBJ2-1; TRBD2 matches at 14 bases. After removal of 5 bases from V and 5 bases from J, the junction contained 2 bases not matched to a gene. Germline CDR1 is SGHVS and CDR2 is FNYEAQ. The CDR3 length is 15 residues. The CDR3 bases are TGTGCCAGCAGCAGACTAGCGGGAGGGAACAATGAGCAGTTCTTC. The encoded protein is CASSRLAGGNNEQFF.